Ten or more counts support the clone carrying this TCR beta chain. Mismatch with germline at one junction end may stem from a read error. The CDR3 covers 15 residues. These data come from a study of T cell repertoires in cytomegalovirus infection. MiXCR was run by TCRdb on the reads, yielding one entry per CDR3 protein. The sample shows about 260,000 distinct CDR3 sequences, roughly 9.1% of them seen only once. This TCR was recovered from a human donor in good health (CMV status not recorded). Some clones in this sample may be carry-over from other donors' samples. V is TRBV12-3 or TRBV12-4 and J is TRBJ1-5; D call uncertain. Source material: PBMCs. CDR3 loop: CASSLAGNSNQPQHF. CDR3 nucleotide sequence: TGTGCCAGCAGCTTAGCTGGGAATAGCAATCAGCCCCAGCATTTT.